The entry below describes one T cell receptor (beta chain). What this receptor recognizes is not known. Nothing much larger sits one base from this clone, and base qualities are not available. The record originates from a study of T-cell memory formation after mild COVID-19 (dated by TCRdb to about 2021). Turning to the overall study: TCR sequence clusters from the two donors were largely donor specific. The cohort comprised two young, previously healthy adult volunteers, one female and one male. In a couple of donors, T-cell clones that expanded and contracted after mild COVID-19 were followed by sequencing TCRalpha and TCRbeta repertoires longitudinally.

The run used an Illumina NovaSeq 6000. TCRalpha and TCRbeta cDNA libraries were built by 5'RACE with constant-segment primers, adding sample barcodes and unique molecular identifiers. RNA was extracted from every sample with Trizol reagent. The libraries were amplified in two PCR steps, and the second step added a second sample barcode and Illumina TruSeq adapters. Sequencing of the libraries was done on an Illumina NovaSeq, producing 2 x 150 bp paired-end reads. The authors processed their data as follows. Demultiplexing of reads and collapsing into UMI-guided consensus sequences were performed with migec v1.2.7. Using mixcr v2.1.11, UMI consensuses were aligned to TRA and TRB V and J templates and then assembled into clonotypes. A clonotype was counted as expanded or contracted only if both edgeR and NoisET called the change significant, with noise models trained on biological replicates. For edgeR calls, the thresholds were a false discovery rate-adjusted p below 0.01 and a log2 fold-change of 1. As an exploratory analysis of dynamics, PCA with hierarchical clustering was applied to max-normalized trajectories of the 1000 most abundant clonotypes. Each responding clone was given a CD4 or CD8 phenotype based on the CD4+ and CD8+ repertoires, which had been sequenced separately. TCRdb trimmed the raw reads at Q25, called clones with MiXCR and kept productive beta chains. CDR3 protein sequences are deduplicated, and each keeps its most common genes and DNA. These V and J calls originate from TCRdb's pipeline instead of the authors' own analysis. Present in this sample are fewer than 350,000 distinct CDR3 sequences, about 20% of which were seen just once. Jointly, the top ten make up around 23% of the sample.

Study-level results and caveats: From day 15 to 85, contracting clones showed balanced CD4/CD8 phenotypes, whereas a second wave of clones that expanded from day 15 to 37 leaned towards CD4+. SARS-CoV-2 specificity of the second-wave clones peaking on day 37 was not confirmed. Contracting CD4+ clones appeared mostly in the CM and EM memory subsets, whereas CD8+ clones were enriched in EMRA. The study covered only a couple of mild cases, and larger cohorts including severe cases with pre-infection samples were considered necessary. Some responding clones were found in pre-infection memory, which suggests that pre-existing cross-reactive memory T cells took part in the SARS-CoV-2 response.

Ficoll-Paque density gradient centrifugation was used to isolate PBMCs. Measured from the cysteine to the phenylalanine, the CDR3 is 21 residues long. The only DNA kept is the CDR3, 63 bases in frame from the first base. Trimming costs V 2 bases and J 0 bases, and their ends lie 27 bases apart. Sequencing was performed on PBMCs or a T cell subset sorted from them (not recorded which). This chain joins TRBV23-1 to TRBJ2-3; the D assignment is uncertain and may be TRBD1 or TRBD2, with 5 bases supporting each. TRBV23-1 is annotated as an ORF whose role is uncertain. The sequence was collected from a man aged 18 to 30 who had mild COVID-19 (a few samples of this study predate the infection). The sample titles of this study are shuffled in the database, so cell type and time point are left out; the donor was told from shared clones. The DNA sequence reads TGCGCCAGCAGTCAAAGGAGGTGGGGGATGCGAGTAGTAACTAGCACAGATACGCAGTATTTT. It encodes CASSQRRWGMRVVTSTDTQYF.